These T cell receptor beta chains were read from a single sample in a study of a mutant IDH1 vaccine in newly diagnosed glioma. Assay used: immunoSEQ multiplex PCR; TCRdb lists only in-frame clones, some missing. The sample yields tens of thousands of clones, 89% seen once. Their cognate antigens are unknown. Specimen: PBMCs, collected from a glioma patient whose treatment included an IDH1 peptide vaccine. Every receptor here comes from a man aged 18 to 29 with glioma. Both conserved end residues are part of each CDR3. Each record gives: V gene, D gene, J gene, clone size, CDR3 length, CDR3 protein, CDR3 DNA. A D gene is named only where the DNA matches it firmly. The listing skips clone size in some rows; elsewhere it reads once, few, many or a size class.

V gene: TRBV2
D gene: -
J gene: TRBJ1-1
clone size: -
CDR3 length: 15
CDR3 protein: CASSEALARNTEAFF
CDR3 DNA: TGTGCCAGCAGTGAAGCGCTTGCGAGGAACACTGAAGCTTTCTTT

V gene: TRBV9
D gene: -
J gene: TRBJ2-1
clone size: -
CDR3 length: 14
CDR3 protein: CASARGRATGEQFF
CDR3 DNA: TGTGCCAGCGCGAGAGGGAGGGCCACAGGGGAGCAGTTCTTC

V gene: TRBV2
D gene: -
J gene: TRBJ1-1
clone size: -
CDR3 length: 11
CDR3 protein: CASSEGFEAFF
CDR3 DNA: TGTGCCAGCAGTGAAGGGTTTGAAGCTTTCTTT

V gene: TRBV30
D gene: -
J gene: TRBJ1-5
clone size: once
CDR3 length: 14
CDR3 protein: CAWSVERAGQPQHF
CDR3 DNA: TGTGCCTGGAGTGTAGAGAGGGCGGGTCAGCCCCAGCATTTT

V gene: TRBV4-3
D gene: -
J gene: TRBJ1-5
clone size: -
CDR3 length: 16
CDR3 protein: CASSQDGGRGGQPQHF
CDR3 DNA: TGCGCCAGCAGCCAAGATGGGGGCAGAGGGGGTCAGCCCCAGCATTTT

V gene: TRBV6-5
D gene: -
J gene: TRBJ1-1
clone size: -
CDR3 length: 14
CDR3 protein: CASSYSTKNTEAFF
CDR3 DNA: TGTGCCAGCAGTTACTCGACGAAAAACACTGAAGCTTTCTTT

V gene: TRBV4-1
D gene: TRBD1
J gene: TRBJ2-7
clone size: -
CDR3 length: 19
CDR3 protein: CASSQDSRPGGLATYEQYF
CDR3 DNA: TGCGCCAGCAGCCAAGATTCCCGGCCAGGGGGTTTGGCCACCTACGAGCAGTACTTC

V gene: TRBV5-1
D gene: TRBD1
J gene: TRBJ2-1
clone size: -
CDR3 length: 15
CDR3 protein: CASSLDGDRVTEQFF
CDR3 DNA: TGCGCCAGCAGCTTGGATGGGGACAGGGTAACTGAGCAGTTCTTC

V gene: TRBV7-9
D gene: -
J gene: TRBJ2-7
clone size: -
CDR3 length: 13
CDR3 protein: CASSPGRSYEQYF
CDR3 DNA: TGTGCCAGCAGTCCTGGACGATCTTACGAGCAGTACTTC

V gene: TRBV6-5
D gene: -
J gene: TRBJ2-7
clone size: -
CDR3 length: 15
CDR3 protein: CASSYGPVVSYEQYF
CDR3 DNA: TGTGCCAGCAGTTACGGCCCGGTGGTTTCCTACGAGCAGTACTTC

V gene: TRBV6-6
D gene: TRBD1
J gene: TRBJ1-3
clone size: -
CDR3 length: 15
CDR3 protein: CASSYSTGSGNTIYF
CDR3 DNA: TGTGCCAGCAGTTACTCGACAGGGTCGGGAAACACCATATATTTT

V gene: TRBV19
D gene: TRBD1
J gene: TRBJ1-6
clone size: -
CDR3 length: 17
CDR3 protein: CASSPGTGKLISSPLHF
CDR3 DNA: TGTGCCAGTAGTCCCGGGACAGGGAAATTAATTTCTTCACCCCTCCACTTT

V gene: TRBV7-8
D gene: -
J gene: TRBJ1-1
clone size: once
CDR3 length: 16
CDR3 protein: CASSLARGRVRAEAFF
CDR3 DNA: TGTGCCAGCAGCTTAGCGCGTGGCAGAGTAAGAGCTGAAGCTTTCTTT

V gene: TRBV6-4
D gene: -
J gene: TRBJ1-1
clone size: -
CDR3 length: 14
CDR3 protein: CATRDTDRNTEAFF
CDR3 DNA: TGTGCCACCCGGGACACGGACAGAAACACTGAAGCTTTCTTT

V gene: TRBV19
D gene: TRBD1
J gene: TRBJ1-3
clone size: -
CDR3 length: 15
CDR3 protein: CASSSGDSSGNTIYF
CDR3 DNA: TGTGCCAGTAGTAGCGGGGACAGCTCTGGAAACACCATATATTTT

V gene: TRBV4-2
D gene: -
J gene: TRBJ1-1
clone size: -
CDR3 length: 15
CDR3 protein: CASSQEKEKNTEAFF
CDR3 DNA: TGTGCCAGCAGCCAAGAGAAGGAGAAGAACACTGAAGCTTTCTTT

V gene: TRBV2
D gene: -
J gene: TRBJ2-2
clone size: few
CDR3 length: 14
CDR3 protein: CASSKQGHTGELFF
CDR3 DNA: TGTGCCAGCAGTAAGCAGGGCCACACCGGGGAGCTGTTTTTT

V gene: TRBV4-1
D gene: -
J gene: TRBJ1-2
clone size: once
CDR3 length: 15
CDR3 protein: CASSQETHRVSGYTF
CDR3 DNA: TGCGCCAGCAGCCAAGAGACCCACAGGGTTAGTGGCTACACCTTC

V gene: TRBV4-2
D gene: -
J gene: TRBJ1-1
clone size: -
CDR3 length: 17
CDR3 protein: CASSQVGGGGMNTEAFF
CDR3 DNA: TGTGCCAGCAGCCAAGTTGGGGGAGGGGGGATGAACACTGAAGCTTTCTTT

V gene: TRBV7-8
D gene: TRBD2
J gene: TRBJ2-1
clone size: -
CDR3 length: 13
CDR3 protein: CASVLAGVNEQFF
CDR3 DNA: TGTGCCAGCGTACTAGCGGGGGTCAATGAGCAGTTCTTC

V gene: TRBV30
D gene: TRBD1
J gene: TRBJ1-1
clone size: few
CDR3 length: 13
CDR3 protein: CAFNRGGDTEAFF
CDR3 DNA: TGTGCCTTTAACAGGGGAGGGGACACTGAAGCTTTCTTT

V gene: TRBV5-1
D gene: -
J gene: TRBJ2-3
clone size: -
CDR3 length: 16
CDR3 protein: CASSTGTPHGPDTQYF
CDR3 DNA: TGCGCCAGCAGCACCGGGACCCCCCACGGTCCAGATACGCAGTATTTT

V gene: TRBV30
D gene: -
J gene: TRBJ2-5
clone size: -
CDR3 length: 11
CDR3 protein: CAWSVSQTQYF
CDR3 DNA: TGTGCCTGGAGTGTATCCCAGACCCAGTACTTC

V gene: TRBV2
D gene: -
J gene: TRBJ2-3
clone size: -
CDR3 length: 13
CDR3 protein: CASRRESLDTQYF
CDR3 DNA: TGTGCCAGCCGCCGGGAGTCATTGGATACGCAGTATTTT